This TCR beta chain was sequenced for a study of post-analysis software for immune sequencing data. TCR beta cDNA libraries had unique molecular identifiers. A single record per CDR3 protein comes from TCRdb applying MiXCR to the PCR reads. The sample has about 460,000 distinct CDR3 sequences, approximately 46% seen once; the top ten hold around an eighth. On this clonotype itself: Its specificity is unknown.

Study conclusions and caveats: Five TRBV segments occurring more often in patients than controls included TRBV5-6, TRBV5-1 and TRBV20-1.

From germline, CDR1 is ENHRY and CDR2 SYGVKD. V lost 10 bases to trimming and J lost 0 bases; unmatched junction nucleotides: 13. The CDR3 covers 16 residues. This chain links TRBV10-3 with TRBJ2-3; 7 bases are shared with TRBD1. Sequenced sample: blood. The receptor was derived from a girl aged 10-17 years with multiple sclerosis. As DNA, the CDR3 is TGTGCCACCAACCTACGACAGGGACCTAGCACAGATACGCAGTATTTT. This encodes CATNLRQGPSTDTQYF.